The present T cell receptor beta chain was sequenced within a study of brain T cells in children with intractable seizures. Clones were sequenced by immunoSEQ multiplex PCR, and TCRdb holds only the in-frame ones, with some missing. The repertoire includes about 340,000 clones, 93% of them detected once, and under 7% sits in the top ten. Time point defined: blood from clinic visit 5 months post-surgery; TSC patient then seizure free. Sequencing was limited to surgery cases with top T cell transcript signatures in brain tissue. The germline gives CDR1 MNHNS, CDR2 SASEGT. Trimming removed 2 bases at V and 2 bases at J, with 3 bases between. The CDR3 covers 13 residues.

The sample in question was peripheral blood, obtained less than 6 months after surgery. The chain couples TRBV6-1 to TRBJ2-2; D gene uncertain. The source of this sequence is a boy under three years old with tuberous sclerosis and intractable seizures. DNA of the CDR3: TGTGCCAGCAGTGAACATAACACCGGGGAGCTGTTTTTT. Encoded protein: CASSEHNTGELFF.